Following are 19 T cell receptor beta chains from one sample sequenced in a study of T cell responses to AZD1222 COVID-19 vaccine. TCRdb's table, derived via immunoSEQ multiplex PCR, lists solely in-frame clones and lacks some. The sample contains 250,000 to 300,000 clones, approximately 94% of which appear only once. The sequencing here drew on peripheral blood, taken 28 days after the second AZD1222 dose. The receptors stem from an adult who received the AZD1222 COVID-19 vaccine.

The chain employs TRBV7-6 and TRBJ2-3; a weak D match, TRBD1 (5 bases). V was cut by 6 bases and J by 9 bases, with 10 bases left in between. Germline-derived CDR1 and CDR2 are SGHVS and FNYEAQ. CDR3 size: 11 residues. CDR3 protein: CASSKGQTQYF. Here the CDR3 DNA reads TGTGCCAGCAGTAAGGGGCAAACGCAGTATTTT.

This chain connects TRBV10-3 to TRBJ2-3; 8 nucleotides match TRBD1. Germline V lookup: CDR1 ENHRY, CDR2 SYGVKD. The CDR3 length is 12 residues. The V and J ends lost 10 bases and 6 bases, in that order; junction bases with no gene match: 6. CDR3 coding DNA: TGTGCCACCGGACAGGGTGGCGATACGCAGTATTTT. The encoded protein is CATGQGGDTQYF.

The rearrangement links TRBV7-9 to TRBJ1-2; D might be TRBD1 (5 bases). Germline V CDR1 and CDR2: SEHNR, FQNEAQ (reference sequence). V was trimmed by 3 bases and J by 3 bases, leaving 8 bases between them. This CDR3 contains 13 residues. CDR3 protein: CASSLQGYYGYTF. The CDR3 DNA is TGTGCCAGCAGCTTGCAGGGCTACTATGGCTACACCTTC.

The chain joins TRBV7-2 to TRBJ1-6; the match to TRBD1 covers 7 bases. There are 15 residues in the CDR3. Trimming cost V 5 bases and J 2 bases; bases outside gene matches: 3. Germline assignment: CDR1 SGHTA and CDR2 FQGNSA. CDR3 bases: TGTGCCAGCAGCCCGGGACAGCCCTATAATTCACCCCTCCACTTT. Its protein product is CASSPGQPYNSPLHF. Using reference TRBV7-2 and TRBJ1-6 for the parts outside the CDR3, the full variable domain is GAGVSQSPSNKVTEKGKDVELRCDPISGHTALYWYRQSLGQGLEFLIYFQGNSAPDKSGLPSDRFSAERTGGSVSTLTIQRTQQEDSAVYLCASSPGQPYNSPLHFGNGTRLTVT.

The chain couples TRBV19 to TRBJ1-1; D is unclear. In germline, CDR1 is LNHDA, CDR2 SQIVND (reference sequence). V lost 6 bases and J 1 base, leaving 9 bases between the germline ends. The CDR3 covers 13 residues. CDR3 amino acids: CASRAGRNTEAFF. The CDR3 DNA reads TGTGCCAGTAGGGCAGGACGGAACACTGAAGCTTTCTTT. The full variable domain, in which reference TRBV19 and TRBJ1-1 provide the parts outside the CDR3, is DGGITQSPKYLFRKEGQNVTLSCEQNLNHDAMYWYRQDPGQGLRLIYYSQIVNDFQKGDIAEGYSVSREKKESFPLTVTSAQKNPTAFYLCASRAGRNTEAFFGQGTRLTVV.

This clone appeared once. The chain uses TRBV6-5 and TRBJ1-2, with no clear D. The V end lost 6 bases, the J end lost 3 bases, and 11 bases lay between the germline ends. The CDR3 consists of 13 residues. Germline assignment: CDR1 MNHEY and CDR2 SVGAGI. CDR3 in DNA: TGTGCCAGCAGAACCGGGCAGTACTATGGCTACACCTTC. It codes for CASRTGQYYGYTF.

J is TRBJ2-1 and V is TRBV19; possibly TRBD1 or TRBD2 for D (5 bases each). With 5 bases removed from V and 7 bases from J, the gap between germline ends came to 18 bases. The CDR3 spans 15 residues. The germline V gene encodes CDR1 LNHDA and CDR2 SQIVND (reference sequence). Here the CDR3 reads CASSYGGTTWNEQFF. CDR3 nucleotide sequence: TGTGCCAGTAGTTATGGGGGTACAACGTGGAATGAGCAGTTCTTC.

The chain is built from TRBV28 and TRBJ2-7; D might be TRBD1 (5 bases). This CDR3 spans 15 amino acids. V shed 2 bases and J shed 2 bases, with 13 bases lying between them. CDR1 is MDHEN, CDR2 SYDVKM, per germline. CDR3 residues: CASSLNGAAAYEQYF. DNA for the CDR3: TGTGCCAGCAGTTTAAATGGGGCGGCCGCCTACGAGCAGTACTTC. Full variable domain (outside the CDR3, taken from reference TRBV28 and TRBJ2-7): DVKVTQSSRYLVKRTGEKVFLECVQDMDHENMFWYRQDPGLGLRLIYFSYDVKMKEKGDIPEGYSVSREKKERFSLILESASTNQTSMYLCASSLNGAAAYEQYFGPGTRLTVT.

The CDR3 region has the DNA TGTGCCAGTAGTCCCTTAGAGAGCTCCTACAATGAGCAGTTCTTC. This sequence encodes CASSPLESSYNEQFF. The chain links TRBV19 to TRBJ2-1; no clear D gene. The germline V gene has CDR1 LNHDA and CDR2 SQIVND (reference sequence). With 5 bases removed from V and 0 bases from J, the gap between germline ends came to 11 bases. The CDR3 runs 15 residues.

The chain recombines TRBV2 with TRBJ2-5, with 14 nucleotides matching TRBD2. Trimming cost V 9 bases and J 4 bases; bases outside gene matches: 7. Germline V CDR1 and CDR2: SNHLY, FYNNEI. The CDR3 contains 15 residues. The CDR3 DNA sequence: TGTGCCAGTTCCGGGACTAGCGGGAGTTCAGAGACCCAGTACTTC. Amino acids: CASSGTSGSSETQYF.

This rearrangement joins TRBV7-2 to TRBJ2-7; possibly TRBD2 for D (6 bases). The CDR3 consists of 15 residues. Germline V gives CDR1 SGHTA, CDR2 FQGNSA. V was shortened by 7 bases and J by 1 base, with 17 bases between the two germline ends. CDR3 amino acids: CASTLSSGLSYEQYF. The CDR3 DNA reads as TGTGCCAGCACCCTCAGCAGCGGGCTGTCCTACGAGCAGTACTTC.

The chain is built from TRBV5-5 and TRBJ1-2; perhaps TRBD1 as D (5 bases). The CDR3 spans 15 residues. V was pared by 0 bases and J by 0 bases, with 9 bases between. Germline lookup yields CDR1 SGHKS and CDR2 YYEKEE (reference sequence). CDR3 nucleotide sequence: TGTGCCAGCAGCTTGGCGCAGGGTGCTAACTATGGCTACACCTTC. It codes for CASSLAQGANYGYTF.

The V call is TRBV7-8, the J call TRBJ1-6, with a weak D call TRBD1 (5 bases). Trimming removed 5 bases at V and 7 bases at J, with 18 bases between. Germline-derived CDR1 and CDR2 are SGHVS and FQNEAQ. The CDR3 length is 16 residues. DNA for the CDR3: TGTGCCAGCAGCAGACTGGGGTCAGAGGGGAATTCACCCCTCCACTTT. This translates into CASSRLGSEGNSPLHF.

The rearrangement links TRBV5-5 to TRBJ2-1; TRBD2 agrees at 11 bases. The junction had 7 bases not matched to a gene; V was cut back by 4 bases and J by 4 bases. The CDR3 spans 16 residues. The germline gives CDR1 SGHKS, CDR2 YYEKEE (reference sequence). DNA of the CDR3: TGTGCCAGCAGCCCACCCGGGACTAGCGGTTACAATGAGCAGTTCTTC. Protein sequence: CASSPPGTSGYNEQFF.

The V and J genes are TRBV24-1 and TRBJ2-3; TRBD2 agrees at 9 bases. Germline loops: CDR1 KGHDR, CDR2 SFDVKD. The CDR3 is made up of 16 amino acids. Unmatched junction bases numbered 4, after V lost 3 bases and J lost 1 base. CDR3 sequence (DNA): TGTGCCACCAGTGATCTTAGCGGGGGTGGCACAGATACGCAGTATTTT. Protein product: CATSDLSGGGTDTQYF.

This chain connects TRBV21-1 to TRBJ1-1; no DNA check was done on the table's D call, TRBD1. TRBV21-1 is shown as a pseudogene. CDR3 length: 14 amino acids. The CDR3 DNA reads as TGTGCCAGCAGCAACGTTCAGGTGAACACTGAAGCTTTCTTT. This encodes CASSNVQVNTEAFF.

This clone has just one count. The chain links TRBV16 to TRBJ1-5; 7 nucleotides line up with TRBD1. Looked up from germline, CDR1 is KGHSY and CDR2 is FQNENV. V dropped 4 bases and J dropped 7; count of bases not matched to a gene: 13. CDR3 length: 16 amino acids. The CDR3 DNA reads TGTGCCAGCAGCCCACACGTCGCAGGCAGGGGGCAGCCCCAGCATTTT. Encoded protein: CASSPHVAGRGQPQHF.

This chain links TRBV10-3 with TRBJ2-1; the D gene is possibly TRBD2 (7 bases). V gave up 4 bases and J gave up 7 bases, with 14 bases separating them. Germline assignment: CDR1 ENHRY and CDR2 SYGVKD. The CDR3 is made up of 14 amino acids. CDR3 amino acids: CAISVGGAGNEQFF. As DNA, the CDR3 is TGTGCCATCAGTGTAGGGGGGGCTGGAAATGAGCAGTTCTTC.

The CDR3, as DNA: TGTGCCAGCAGGCGACAGGGGGCGACAGTCTATGGCTACACCTTC. It yields the protein CASRRQGATVYGYTF. The chain uses TRBV6-5 and TRBJ1-2; TRBD1 aligns across 10 bases. This CDR3 region has 15 residues. The trim removed 6 bases at V and 4 bases at J, leaving 8 bases unmatched. Germline CDR1 MNHEY, CDR2 SVGAGI.